The clone carrying this TCR beta chain was seen a few times. Its antigen remains unidentified. The data originate from a study of blood T cells in healthy people across ages. The study, taken as a whole, reports: PBMCs were not sorted, which prevented a conclusive comparison of naive versus antigen-experienced cells. Unknown CMV status may confound age-related changes in expanded clones.

Through a sample-barcoded 5' primer and a J-beta primer mix, a second PCR was run for roughly 6 to 12 cycles. Using its own MiXCR run on the 5' RACE reads, TCRdb lists one record per CDR3 protein. The sample shows about 560,000 distinct CDR3 sequences, roughly a quarter of them seen only once. This CDR3 has 15 residues. Germline CDR1 is LNHDA and CDR2 is SQIVND (reference sequence). Trimming removed 5 bases from V and 4 bases from J, with 18 bases in between. These data were also reused for a study on T cells of mothers and their children.

The sequence came from a boy between 2 and 15 years old in good health. V and J are TRBV19 and TRBJ2-7; D not resolved. The sequenced sample was blood. CDR3 bases: TGTGCCAGTAGTTCTACAGCCCTGCAGAGTTACGAGCAGTACTTC. Encoded protein: CASSSTALQSYEQYF.